Shown below are 21 T cell receptor beta chains from a single sample sequenced in a study of blood T cells in healthy people across ages. Primed by a sample-barcoded 5' primer and a J-beta primer mix, a second PCR proceeded for 7 to 11 cycles. A single record per CDR3 protein comes from TCRdb applying MiXCR to the 5' RACE reads. The table lists over a million distinct CDR3 sequences, approximately 59% of them singletons. Specimen: blood. All receptors derive from a man younger than 30 in good health.

This clonotype showed up just once. The rearrangement links TRBV9 to TRBJ2-3; 8 nucleotides align to TRBD2. Germline CDR1 is SGDLS and CDR2 is YYNGEE. Losses at the gene ends were 6 bases for V and 2 bases for J; bases not matched to a gene: 5. CDR3 length: 14 residues. As DNA, the CDR3 is TGTGCCAGCATGTGCGGGAGGTACACAGATACGCAGTATTTT. Encoded protein: CASMCGRYTDTQYF.

CDR3 DNA sequence: TGTGCCAGCAGCTTAGCGGGACATTACCACACAGATACGCAGTATTTT. The encoded protein is CASSLAGHYHTDTQYF. The chain carries TRBV7-9 and TRBJ2-3; D is perhaps TRBD1 (6 bases). This CDR3 is 16 amino acids long. Germline loops: CDR1 SEHNR, CDR2 FQNEAQ (reference sequence). Trimming removed 0 bases at V and 2 bases at J, with 12 bases between.

The rearrangement joins TRBV18 to TRBJ2-3; possible D gene TRBD1, 5 bases. Trimming cost V 3 bases and J 2 bases, with 9 bases left between them. The CDR3 loop spans 14 amino acids. Germline CDR1 reads KGHSH; CDR2 reads LQKENI. The DNA of the CDR3 is TGTGCCAGCTCACCGACAGTTAACACAGATACGCAGTATTTT. This codes for CASSPTVNTDTQYF.

This CDR3 is CAIREEGANEQYF. DNA of the CDR3: TGTGCCATCAGGGAGGAGGGGGCGAACGAGCAGTACTTC. The J gene is TRBJ2-7, the V gene TRBV10-3, with D tentatively TRBD1 (7 bases). CDR1 and CDR2 (germline): ENHRY, SYGVKD. V lost 6 bases, J lost 5 bases, and 14 bases lay in between. The CDR3 runs 13 residues.

The V call is TRBV29-1, the J call TRBJ1-1; tentatively, D is TRBD1 (6 bases). V lost 7 bases to trimming and J lost 1 base, with 13 bases between them. This CDR3 region has 13 residues. CDR1 and CDR2 (germline): SQVTM, ANQGSEA. This chain's CDR3 is CSGKTGENTEAFF. The CDR3 nucleotides are TGCAGCGGTAAGACAGGAGAGAACACTGAAGCTTTCTTT.

This chain uses TRBV5-1 with TRBJ2-5; the D is unclear. The CDR3 spans 14 residues. V dropped 0 bases and J dropped 2 bases, with 8 bases sitting between them. Per germline, CDR1 SGHRS and CDR2 YFSETQ. Here the CDR3 reads CASSLASRQETQYF. Written as DNA, the CDR3 is TGCGCCAGCAGCTTGGCCAGCAGACAAGAGACCCAGTACTTC.

This chain joins TRBV7-2 and TRBJ2-7; D is uncertain. The CDR3 has 15 amino acids. Trimming shortened V by 2 bases and J by 1 base, and 12 bases separated the two germline ends. CDR1 is SGHTA, CDR2 FQGNSA, per germline. The DNA of the CDR3 is TGTGCCAGCAGCTTAAGGCCCGCACCGTCCTACGAGCAGTACTTC. The encoded protein is CASSLRPAPSYEQYF.

The V call is TRBV20-1, the J call TRBJ2-7; 11 bases agree with TRBD2. The assigned J gene may be wrong: the sequence end matches TRBJ2-5 better. Germline V CDR1 and CDR2: DFQATT, SNEGSKA (reference sequence). The CDR3 runs to 13 residues. The DNA for the CDR3 is TGCAGTGTGACTAGCGGGGACGGGGGGACCCAGTACTTC. Translating gives CSVTSGDGGTQYF.

This clonotype was detected a few times. The J gene is TRBJ2-4, the V gene TRBV4-1; D possibly matches TRBD1 or TRBD2 (5 bases each). The DNA end is a closer match to TRBJ2-5, so the J assignment may be wrong. Germline loops: CDR1 MGHRA, CDR2 YSYEKL. The CDR3 covers 15 residues. The CDR3 bases are TGCGCCAGCAGCCAACCGGGGCAGGCACTGGAGACCCAGTACTTC. Residues: CASSQPGQALETQYF.

This clonotype was detected only a few times. V and J are TRBV29-1 and TRBJ2-3; perhaps TRBD1 as D (5 bases). CDR1 and CDR2 (germline): SQVTM, ANQGSEA. CDR3 length equals 11 residues. V dropped 1 base and J dropped 10 bases, with 9 bases sitting between them. In DNA, the CDR3 is TGCAGCGTTGAAGTAGAAGGGGCGCAGTATTTT. Amino acids: CSVEVEGAQYF.

For the CDR3, the DNA is TGTGCCAGCACTCAGCGGCTAGCGGCCCGTCGGGAGACCCAGTACTTC. It translates to CASTQRLAARRETQYF. The chain carries TRBV6-2 or TRBV6-3 and TRBJ2-5; 7 bases agree with TRBD2. There are 16 residues in the CDR3. V dropped 7 bases and J dropped 5; count of bases not matched to a gene: 16. Germline loops: CDR1 MNHEY, CDR2 SVGEGT.

This clonotype has a handful of counts. The chain joins TRBV7-6 to TRBJ2-4; tentatively, D is TRBD1 (5 bases). The J call is doubtful: the DNA matches TRBJ2-7 better. The CDR3 has 13 residues. The germline V gene encodes CDR1 SGHVS and CDR2 FNYEAQ. Here the CDR3 reads CASSLAPQGEQYF. The CDR3 nucleotides read TGTGCCAGCAGCTTAGCGCCCCAGGGCGAGCAGTACTTC.

This clonotype showed up just a few times. This chain uses TRBV4-1 with TRBJ2-7; no clear D gene. Germline loops: CDR1 MGHRA, CDR2 YSYEKL. The V end was cut by 1 base, the J end by 0 bases, with 13 bases between. The CDR3 spans 16 residues. As DNA, the CDR3 is TGCGCCAGCAGCCAAGGAGGCGGCCGGAGCTCCTACGAGCAGTACTTC. It encodes CASSQGGGRSSYEQYF.

This sequence joins TRBV4-1 and TRBJ2-4; TRBD1 matches 7 bases. The better agreement between TRBJ2-5 and the DNA end casts doubt on the J call. The germline CDR1 and CDR2 sequences are MGHRA and YSYEKL. This CDR3 is 16 amino acids long. DNA of the CDR3: TGCGCCAGCAGCCAAGCCGTCAGGGGGTGCGGGGAGACCCAGTACTTC. It codes for CASSQAVRGCGETQYF.

V usage is TRBV27 and J usage is TRBJ2-2, with unresolved D. The V and J ends lost 4 bases and 0 bases respectively, with 12 bases between them. Per the germline V gene, CDR1 is MNHEY and CDR2 is SMNVEV (reference sequence). This CDR3 comprises 16 residues. The CDR3 region has the DNA TGTGCCAGCAGTTACTTGGGCAGACCGAACACCGGGGAGCTGTTTTTT. This encodes CASSYLGRPNTGELFF.

This chain links TRBV20-1 with TRBJ1-1; a weak D match, TRBD1 (5 bases). Germline CDR1 reads DFQATT; CDR2 reads SNEGSKA (reference sequence). Between the trimmed V and J ends, which lost 6 bases and 0 bases, there was a span of 14 bases. This CDR3 is 14 amino acids long. CDR3 in amino acids: CSAFQGRMNTEAFF. DNA for the CDR3: TGCAGTGCGTTCCAGGGCAGGATGAACACTGAAGCTTTCTTT.

This clonotype was observed once. The chain couples TRBV4-3 to TRBJ2-7, with no clear D. With 3 bases removed from V and 3 bases from J, the gap between germline ends came to 12 bases. The CDR3 runs 14 residues. Germline V lookup: CDR1 LGHNA, CDR2 YSLEER. CDR3 in DNA: TGCGCCAGCAGCCACCGGGCCAGGTACTACGAGCAGTACTTC. It translates to CASSHRARYYEQYF.

The chain combines TRBV12-3 or TRBV12-4 with TRBJ2-3; D tentatively reads TRBD1 or TRBD2 (5 bases each). This CDR3 region has 18 residues. Trimming shortened V by 7 bases and J by 5 bases, and 28 bases separated the two germline ends. This CDR3 is CASIWEGKGPGIGDTQYF. The DNA of the CDR3 is TGTGCCAGCATATGGGAAGGGAAGGGACCGGGCATTGGAGATACGCAGTATTTT.

J is TRBJ2-4 and V is TRBV7-2; D may be TRBD1 (6 bases). V lost 6 bases to trimming and J lost 5 bases, with 14 bases between them. The CDR3 is made up of 14 amino acids. The germline gives CDR1 SGHTA, CDR2 FQGNSA. Here the CDR3 DNA reads TGTGCCAGCAGTCATCGCAGGGGCGAAAACATTCAGTACTTC. Residues: CASSHRRGENIQYF.

This clonotype came up once. J is TRBJ1-6 and V is TRBV12-3 or TRBV12-4; tentative D call: TRBD1 (6 bases). V lost 1 base and J lost 9, with 10 bases in between. This CDR3 comprises 14 residues. The CDR3 region is CASSLVGGFSPLHF. DNA of the CDR3: TGTGCCAGCAGTTTAGTTGGGGGCTTTTCACCCCTCCACTTT.

The chain is built from TRBV20-1 and TRBJ2-3; D ambiguous. The CDR3 is made up of 12 amino acids. Germline V gene sequence: CDR1 DFQATT, CDR2 SNEGSKA (reference sequence). Trimming stripped 5 bases from V and 1 base from J, with 7 bases between. The CDR3 here is CSAGNRTDTQYF. CDR3 coding DNA: TGCAGTGCTGGGAACCGCACAGATACGCAGTATTTT.